This TCR beta chain is drawn from a study of human T cells and chemical hapten exposure (dated by TCRdb to about 2021). Broadly, across the study: For sensitization, 2% DPC in acetone was applied to an approximately 2 cm by approximately 2 cm area of upper inner arm skin. Patients additionally received weekly therapeutic DPC doses to the scalp throughout the approximately 24-week study period. Patch testing was performed on the upper back with Finn chambers containing 0.01% DPC, and the patch tests were scored after 6 days according to International Contact Dermatitis Research Group standards. Alopecia areata with under or over 50% scalp involvement, alopecia totalis and alopecia universalis were represented in the patient cohort, which was mostly female. Libraries were combined into a pool for sequencing, and differences in TCR yield between samples came mainly from small differences in library volumes within the pool. Peripheral blood TCR repertoire changes were tracked in vivo in alopecia patients during primary and secondary sensitization to the hapten diphenylcyclopropenone (DPC). Patient blood was sampled pre-sensitization (week 0) and at 2, 6 and about 24 weeks after DPC sensitization. Nearly 30 alopecia patients gave blood for TCR sequencing at one to four time points (pre-sensitization, 2, 6 and 24 weeks).

V is reduced by 5 bases and J by 4 bases, leaving a spacing of 18 bases between them. From its cysteine to its phenylalanine, the CDR3 spans 15 amino acids. The sequence is cut down to CDR3 DNA, 45 bases in frame from base 1. Reading the germline V gene (reference sequence) gives CDR1 DFQATT and CDR2 SNEGSKA. Overall study outcomes, separate from this receptor: All patients had alopecia, a presumed autoimmune disease, so their immune response might differ from that of healthy individuals. Repeated subsampling changed both the strength of the expansion versus patch-test correlation and the threshold at which that correlation became significant. Significantly more large CDR3 similarity clusters were formed by expanded TCRs than by pre-sensitization or healthy control sets, consistent with antigen-driven responses. DPC sensitization did not change how many TCRs were above 1 in 1000 frequency, and no evidence was found of alterations in global repertoire structure. A positive correlation was found between the number of PT1 expanded TCRs and patch test score, with significance reached at thresholds 8, 16 and 32 but not 4.

Details on this clonotype: There is no known antigen for this receptor. No much larger clone is present one base from it, and per-base qualities are unavailable.

The time point label of this sample denotes: patch test 1, 2 weeks after DPC sensitization. The sample's treatment or condition label, decoded: therapeutic diphenylcyclopropenone sensitization with weekly scalp DPC. At every patch-test visit, the blood draw took place before the patch test was put on. Eligible patients were aged 18 to 70, diagnosed with alopecia, deemed suitable for DPC therapy, and excluded if pregnant. Unfractionated whole blood was collected in Tempus Blood RNA tubes, and total RNA was extracted from that blood. Library creation used RACE. TCRdb records NextSeq 500 as the sequencer. Library preparation attached unique molecular identifiers to individual cDNA molecules for quantitative, reproducible TCR counting. Both TCR alpha and TCR beta chains were sequenced from each blood RNA sample. The original methods were these. A median of approximately 96,000 TCRs per sample was observed, with a range of about 23,224 to 750,000. The Decombinator software suite was used to annotate V, J and CDR3 in the TCR reads. To make PS versus PT1 abundance plots, every sample was subsampled to the same number of TCRs (28,000). TCRs were defined as expanded if absent before sensitization and observed at least eight times at the 2-week time point. The public reads were run again by TCRdb, first through fastp at Q25 and then through MiXCR, and only productive beta chains were kept. Rows matching on CDR3 protein sequence are summarized as one entry with the most common DNA and genes. These V and J calls derive from TCRdb rather than the authors' analysis. Present in this sample are 150,000 to 200,000 distinct CDR3 sequences, around 20% of which were seen just once. Of the sample, roughly 6.7% is held by the ten largest clones.

The input for sequencing was whole blood, taken in connection with sensitization to the hapten diphenylcyclopropenone (DPC). The V and J segments used are TRBV20-1 and TRBJ2-1, with a tentative D gene TRBD2 over 6 matching bases. The TCR sequence derives from a woman aged 50 to 60 with alopecia areata. Some clones in this sample may be carry-over from other donors' samples. The nucleotide sequence is given as TGCAGTGCTCCCCCCGGGAGCTCGGGGTACAATGAGCAGTTCTTC. This sequence encodes CSAPPGSSGYNEQFF.